This T cell receptor (beta chain) was captured in a study of control samples from healthy donors and cancer patients. Generated by immunoSEQ multiplex PCR, the TCRdb table keeps only in-frame clones and is missing some. The table records 100,000 to 150,000 clones, around 86% of them present only once. The V and J ends lost 4 bases and 0 bases respectively, with 21 bases between them. CDR3 length: 18 amino acids. CDR1 is SGHNT, CDR2 YYREEE, per germline (reference sequence). V and J are TRBV5-4 and TRBJ2-3, with D unclear. The origin of this receptor is a man between 40 and 49 years old in good health. Sample: blood. CDR3 residues: CASSQPGSSTFSTDTQYF. Written as DNA, the CDR3 is TGTGCCAGCAGCCAACCCGGGTCCTCTACGTTCAGCACAGATACGCAGTATTTT.